This passage covers 32 T cell receptor beta chains from one sample sequenced in a study of cytomegalovirus exposure and HLA in healthy donors. With 60 Vbeta and 13 Jbeta primers, the PCR was carried out. Sequencing used immunoSEQ multiplex PCR; TCRdb keeps in-frame clones, though not all of them. Here the sample spans fewer than 100,000 clones, around 73% being singletons. Sequenced input: PBMCs. These receptors all stem from a woman between 40 and 50 years old in good health and CMV-seropositive.

The CDR3 reads CASSYSGTREQYF. The CDR3 coding sequence is TGTGCCAGCAGTTACTCCGGTACTCGTGAGCAGTACTTC. V and J are TRBV6-5 and TRBJ2-7; D not resolved. V was pared by 0 bases and J by 7 bases, with 10 bases between. Germline-derived CDR1 and CDR2 are MNHEY and SVGAGI. This CDR3 region has 13 residues.

V is TRBV29-1 and J is TRBJ2-1, with 15 bases lining up with TRBD2. V lost 7 bases to trimming and J lost 7 bases; unmatched junction nucleotides: 5. The CDR3 extends over 14 amino acids. Germline V gene lookup returns CDR1 SQVTM and CDR2 ANQGSEA. For the CDR3, the DNA is TGCAGCGCTATCGGGACTAGCGGGAGGAATGAGCAGTTCTTC. Amino acids: CSAIGTSGRNEQFF.

A note on this clone: The junction departs from germline at one end; a sequencing error may be responsible. This chain links TRBV20-1 with TRBJ2-7, with a tentative D call TRBD2 (6 bases). Germline-derived CDR1 and CDR2 are DFQATT and SNEGSKA (reference sequence). There are 10 residues in the CDR3. The CDR3 reads CSASRTITFF. Here the CDR3 DNA reads TGCAGTGCTAGTCGGACTATAACCTTTTTC.

The J gene is TRBJ1-1, the V gene TRBV7-2; possible D gene TRBD1, 6 bases. Germline lookup yields CDR1 SGHTA and CDR2 FQGNSA. With 5 bases removed from V and 5 bases from J, the gap between germline ends came to 18 bases. This CDR3 has 15 amino acids. CDR3 in amino acids: CASSPSGGRETEAFF. CDR3 bases: TGTGCCAGCAGCCCTTCGGGGGGCCGAGAGACTGAAGCTTTCTTT.

V gene TRBV19 combines with J gene TRBJ2-2; D may be TRBD2 (6 bases). CDR1 is LNHDA and CDR2 is SQIVND in the germline V gene (reference sequence). This CDR3 has 15 amino acids. Trimming stripped 3 bases from V and 4 bases from J, with 12 bases between. CDR3 DNA: TGTGCCAGTAGTATTTCGGACTATGCCACCGGGGAGCTGTTTTTT. Translating it yields CASSISDYATGELFF.

The chain has TRBV27 and TRBJ2-1, with 7 bases lining up with TRBD1. The CDR3 loop spans 17 amino acids. Trimming took 0 bases from V and 7 from J; bases not matched to a gene: 12. The V gene's germline CDR1 is MNHEY and CDR2 SMNVEV (reference sequence). The CDR3 region is CASSLSGGGGLANEQFF. The CDR3 DNA reads as TGTGCCAGCAGTTTATCAGGGGGCGGTGGGCTAGCTAATGAGCAGTTCTTC.

The chain joins TRBV28 to TRBJ2-3, with 9 nucleotides matching TRBD1. The CDR3 consists of 14 residues. With 4 bases clipped from V and 2 bases from J, the junction kept 1 base outside the gene matches. The V gene's germline CDR1 is MDHEN and CDR2 SYDVKM. The CDR3 nucleotides read TGTGCCAGCAGTTGGACAGGGGCCACAGATACGCAGTATTTT. It codes for CASSWTGATDTQYF.

The CDR3 sequence: CASSGQRADTQYF. The CDR3 DNA reads as TGCGCCAGCAGTGGACAGCGAGCAGATACGCAGTATTTT. The chain couples TRBV10-1 to TRBJ2-3, with D tentatively TRBD1 (5 bases). The CDR3 contains 13 residues. The V and J ends lost 4 bases and 4 bases respectively, with 9 bases between them. Germline CDR1 and CDR2: WNHNN and SYGVQD (reference sequence).

The V and J genes are TRBV7-9 and TRBJ2-7, with a possible D match to TRBD2 (6 bases). The length of the CDR3 is 14 residues. CDR1 SEHNR and CDR2 FQNEAQ come from the germline V gene (reference sequence). Trimming cost V 3 bases and J 7 bases, with 16 bases left between them. CDR3 DNA sequence: TGTGCCAGCAGCTTCGCGGCCAGCGCGGGGGAGCAGTACTTC. This translates into CASSFAASAGEQYF. Using reference TRBV7-9 and TRBJ2-7 for the parts outside the CDR3, the full variable domain is DTGVSQNPRHKITKRGQNVTFRCDPISEHNRLYWYRQTLGQGPEFLTYFQNEAQLEKSRLLSDRFSAERPKGSFSTLEIQRTEQGDSAMYLCASSFAASAGEQYFGPGTRLTVT.

The chain links TRBV5-1 to TRBJ2-2, with D hard to call. The CDR3 has 14 amino acids. V lost 1 base to trimming and J lost 2 bases, with 6 bases between them. Germline CDR1 SGHRS, CDR2 YFSETQ. The CDR3 bases are TGCGCCAGCAGCTTGATCTATAACACCGGGGAGCTGTTTTTT. Amino acid sequence: CASSLIYNTGELFF.

Notes on this clone: The sample carries other DNA sequences with the same CDR3. In nucleotides, the CDR3 is TGTGCCAGCAGCCCCTACAGGGAAACCGAAGCTTTCTTT. This encodes CASSPYRETEAFF. The J gene is TRBJ1-1, the V gene TRBV7-2; perhaps TRBD1 as D (6 bases). Germline-derived CDR1 and CDR2 are SGHTA and FQGNSA. The CDR3 covers 13 residues. The ends were cut back, 5 bases at V and 8 bases at J, with 15 bases in the middle.

The V gene is TRBV5-4, the J gene TRBJ1-2, with unresolved D. Germline values: CDR1 SGHNT, CDR2 YYREEE (reference sequence). This CDR3 has 13 residues. Between the trimmed V and J ends, which lost 0 bases and 8 bases, there was a span of 11 bases. CDR3 in amino acids: CASSLGQERGYTF. The CDR3 nucleotides read TGTGCCAGCAGCTTGGGACAAGAGCGGGGCTACACCTTC.

This clone was observed a single time. The chain recombines TRBV19 with TRBJ2-5; a possible D gene is TRBD2 (6 bases). This CDR3 spans 13 amino acids. Germline CDR1 reads LNHDA; CDR2 reads SQIVND (reference sequence). The V and J ends lost 5 bases and 2 bases respectively, with 9 bases between them. The chain's CDR3 is CASSAGLQETQYF. The CDR3 DNA reads as TGTGCCAGTAGTGCGGGGCTGCAAGAGACCCAGTACTTC.

The V gene is TRBV29-1, the J gene TRBJ2-1, with a tentative D call TRBD1 (5 bases). The CDR3 runs to 13 residues. Germline V CDR1 and CDR2: SQVTM, ANQGSEA. Trimming removed 4 bases at V and 6 bases at J, with 13 bases between. The CDR3 loop reads CSVVIRAGNEQFF. The DNA of the CDR3 is TGCAGCGTTGTAATCAGGGCCGGCAATGAGCAGTTCTTC.

The J gene is TRBJ2-3, the V gene TRBV5-1, with D possibly being TRBD2 (5 bases). CDR1 is SGHRS and CDR2 is YFSETQ in the germline V gene. The V and J ends lost 0 bases and 0 bases respectively, with 11 bases between them. The CDR3 extends over 16 amino acids. The CDR3 bases are TGCGCCAGCAGCTTGGGAGGGCGATTGAGCACAGATACGCAGTATTTT. It translates to CASSLGGRLSTDTQYF.

The chain recombines TRBV9 with TRBJ1-1, with D unclear. Germline CDR1 and CDR2: SGDLS and YYNGEE. This CDR3 spans 14 amino acids. Trimming shortened V by 4 bases and J by 4 bases, and 14 bases separated the two germline ends. This chain's CDR3 is CASSLGRGGTEAFF. CDR3 bases: TGTGCCAGCAGCCTAGGGCGGGGAGGCACTGAAGCTTTCTTT.

The chain is built from TRBV27 and TRBJ1-5, with TRBD1 matching over 8 bases. CDR3 length equals 15 residues. V lost 3 bases and J lost 2; bases outside the gene matches: 3. Germline V CDR1 and CDR2: MNHEY, SMNVEV (reference sequence). CDR3 region: CASSFVTGGNQPQHF. As DNA, the CDR3 is TGTGCCAGCAGTTTTGTGACAGGGGGCAATCAGCCCCAGCATTTT.

This clone was counted a few times. The chain joins TRBV9 to TRBJ2-7; D is possibly TRBD2 (6 bases). Trimming cost V 4 bases and J 3 bases, with 17 bases left between them. CDR1 and CDR2 from the germline V gene are SGDLS and YYNGEE. This CDR3 has 15 amino acids. The CDR3 here is CASSISWTTNYEQYF. CDR3 nucleotides: TGTGCCAGCAGCATCAGTTGGACTACCAACTACGAGCAGTACTTC.

The V and J genes are TRBV7-3 and TRBJ2-3; a weak D match, TRBD2 (5 bases). V dropped 2 bases and J dropped 2 bases, with 11 bases sitting between them. CDR1 is SGHTA, CDR2 FQGTGA, per germline. The CDR3 consists of 15 residues. CDR3 amino acids: CASSLEGAITDTQYF. CDR3 DNA: TGTGCCAGCAGCTTAGAGGGCGCTATCACAGATACGCAGTATTTT.

This clone was observed once. The chain employs TRBV2 and TRBJ2-1; 10 nucleotides align to TRBD2. The CDR3 runs to 17 residues. The junction had 8 bases not matched to a gene; V was cut back by 2 bases and J by 4 bases. The V gene's germline CDR1 is SNHLY and CDR2 FYNNEI. CDR3 bases: TGTGCCAGCAGTGAAAGGACTAGCGGCTGGGGGTACAATGAGCAGTTCTTC. Translated: CASSERTSGWGYNEQFF.

The CDR3 loop reads CASSFRDSYNEQFF. In nucleotides, the CDR3 is TGCGCCAGCAGCTTCCGGGACAGCTACAATGAGCAGTTCTTC. The gene calls are TRBV5-1 and TRBJ2-1; 7 bases fit TRBD1. This CDR3 has 14 amino acids. Germline CDR1 is SGHRS and CDR2 is YFSETQ. The J segment lost 3 bases and the V segment lost 2 bases, leaving 2 bases of the junction unmatched.

This rearrangement joins TRBV11-3 to TRBJ2-2; 9 positions match TRBD2. The CDR3 contains 16 residues. The J segment lost 3 bases and the V segment lost 5 bases, leaving 7 bases of the junction unmatched. In germline, CDR1 is SGHNT, CDR2 YENEEA. The CDR3 is CASSSSGSSDTGELFF. CDR3 bases: TGTGCCAGCAGCAGTAGCGGGAGCTCGGACACCGGGGAGCTGTTTTTT.

This clone was found a few times. This chain uses TRBV30 with TRBJ1-1; maybe TRBD1 (6 bases). The CDR3 runs to 15 residues. The germline gives CDR1 GTSNPN, CDR2 SVGIG (reference sequence). The V end was cut by 2 bases, the J end by 2 bases, with 15 bases between. The CDR3, as DNA: TGTGCCTGGAGTCCCCCCGGGGGGCGAAACACTGAAGCTTTCTTT. Translation: CAWSPPGGRNTEAFF.

This clone was seen a handful of times. CDR3 coding DNA: TGTGCCAGCAGTGGGGGACTAGCGGGGGCCACAGATACGCAGTATTTT. Protein: CASSGGLAGATDTQYF. The chain combines TRBV4-2 with TRBJ2-3; TRBD2 matches at 14 bases. The CDR3 consists of 16 residues. Germline V gene sequence: CDR1 LGHNA, CDR2 YNFKEQ. Trimming removed 6 bases from V and 2 bases from J; junction bases left unmatched: 4.

This chain joins TRBV5-1 and TRBJ2-2, with no clear D. In germline, CDR1 is SGHRS, CDR2 YFSETQ. The V end lost 0 bases, the J end lost 2 bases, and 11 bases lay between the germline ends. The CDR3 covers 16 residues. The CDR3 here is CASSLAVRENTGELFF. In DNA, the CDR3 is TGCGCCAGCAGCTTGGCGGTTAGAGAAAACACCGGGGAGCTGTTTTTT.

The chain recombines TRBV6-1 with TRBJ2-6, with a tentative D call TRBD1 (5 bases). CDR1 and CDR2 from the germline V gene are MNHNS and SASEGT. The CDR3 totals 20 residues. Trimming shortened V by 2 bases and J by 1 base, and 21 bases separated the two germline ends. The CDR3 region is CASSEQSFGHHSSGANVLTF. CDR3 DNA: TGTGCCAGCAGTGAACAGTCATTTGGACACCACTCGTCTGGGGCCAACGTCCTGACTTTC.

The chain uses TRBV5-1 and TRBJ2-2; D may be TRBD2 (5 bases). The germline V gene has CDR1 SGHRS and CDR2 YFSETQ. The CDR3 totals 14 residues. Trimming took off 6 bases at V and 2 bases at J, with 11 bases between the two ends. The CDR3 nucleotides read TGCGCCAGCACGAGCGGAGCCAACACCGGGGAGCTGTTTTTT. As protein: CASTSGANTGELFF.

The chain uses TRBV19 and TRBJ1-1, with D possibly being TRBD1 (6 bases). V was clipped by 3 bases and J by 1 base, with 12 bases between them. Germline assignment: CDR1 LNHDA and CDR2 SQIVND (reference sequence). This CDR3 is built from 15 residues. The CDR3 DNA follows: TGTGCCAGTAGTATGGGTCAGGGGAAGAACACTGAAGCTTTCTTT. Protein product: CASSMGQGKNTEAFF.

The chain recombines TRBV5-1 with TRBJ1-3, with D possibly matching TRBD1 (5 bases). V lost 0 bases and J lost 0, with 10 bases in between. CDR3 length: 16 amino acids. Germline lookup yields CDR1 SGHRS and CDR2 YFSETQ. As DNA, the CDR3 is TGCGCCAGCAGCTTGGAGCGGGGGGTCTCTGGAAACACCATATATTTT. It is translated as CASSLERGVSGNTIYF.

The chain uses TRBV7-8 and TRBJ1-2; a possible D gene is TRBD1 (5 bases). With 1 base removed from V and 5 bases from J, the gap between germline ends came to 17 bases. Germline CDR1 is SGHVS and CDR2 is FQNEAQ. The CDR3 contains 16 residues. CDR3 DNA sequence: TGTGCCAGCAGCTTAGGCGAGCAGGGTTTAAATTATGGCTACACCTTC. This codes for CASSLGEQGLNYGYTF.

V gene TRBV18 combines with J gene TRBJ1-1; D gene uncertain. CDR3 length equals 13 residues. Germline assignment: CDR1 KGHSH and CDR2 LQKENI. Deletions cut 5 bases from V and 10 bases from J, with 17 bases between. This CDR3 is CASSAGISVGAFF. DNA for the CDR3: TGTGCCAGCTCAGCCGGGATCTCGGTTGGAGCTTTCTTT.

The chain has TRBV7-8 and TRBJ2-1, with 8 bases fitting TRBD2. This CDR3 is 16 amino acids long. Germline V gives CDR1 SGHVS, CDR2 FQNEAQ. J was trimmed by 8 bases and V by 4 bases; bases with no gene match: 13. The CDR3 is CASSSEGLGESYEQFF. DNA of the CDR3: TGTGCCAGCAGCTCCGAGGGACTAGGGGAATCCTATGAGCAGTTCTTC.